The sequence of this T cell receptor beta chain was determined in a study of tumor and adjacent non-tumor tissue in lung cancer. The CDR3 extends over 13 amino acids. The germline V gene encodes CDR1 SGHNT and CDR2 YYREEE (reference sequence). V was pared by 5 bases and J by 2 bases, with 10 bases between. The template was RNA from unsorted bulk tissue. The normal lung tissue was taken more than 3 cm from the tumor edge. Three rounds of nested PCR, following a modified ARM-PCR protocol, produced the TCRbeta library. TCRdb re-called the multiplex PCR reads through MiXCR, storing one row per CDR3 protein. This sample yields approximately 120,000 distinct CDR3 sequences, of which about 65% are seen a single time; 15% to 20% belongs to the top ten.

This TCR was sampled from a man in his sixties with non-small cell lung cancer. The gene calls are TRBV5-4 and TRBJ2-5; D unclear. Sequencing was done on a sample of distant non-tumor lung tissue. CDR3 DNA sequence: TGTGCCAGCAGTAAGGGAAAGCAAGAGACCCAGTACTTC. Amino acid sequence: CASSKGKQETQYF.